Presented here are 28 T cell receptor beta chains from one specimen sequenced in a study of blood T cells in healthy people across ages. The use of a sample-barcoded 5' primer and a J-beta primer mix characterized a second PCR of about 7 to 12 cycles. MiXCR was run by TCRdb on the 5' RACE reads, yielding one entry per CDR3 protein. Here the sample spans around 1,700,000 distinct CDR3 sequences, approximately 28% being singletons. The sample consisted of blood. These receptors were collected from a woman aged 30 to 39 in good health.

The chain has TRBV6-6 and TRBJ1-5; TRBD1 aligns across 8 bases. V lost 6 bases to trimming and J lost 1 base; unmatched junction nucleotides: 2. Looked up from germline, CDR1 is MNHNY and CDR2 is SVGAGI (reference sequence). The CDR3 runs to 14 residues. The CDR3 reads CASRDRASNQPQHF. The DNA for the CDR3 is TGTGCCAGCAGGGACAGGGCCAGCAATCAGCCCCAGCATTTT.

With respect to this clonotype: At one end, the junction sequence differs from germline, possibly due to a read error. The chain couples TRBV5-5 to TRBJ2-2; 12 nucleotides agree with TRBD2. The CDR3 is 15 residues long. In germline, CDR1 is SGHKS, CDR2 YYEKEE (reference sequence). CDR3 coding DNA: TGTGCCAGCAGCCAGGGACTAGCGGGCACCGGGGAGCGGTTTTTT. It codes for CASSQGLAGTGERFF.

This clonotype was picked up a small number of times. The V gene is TRBV5-1, the J gene TRBJ2-7; D perhaps matches TRBD2 (5 bases). The CDR3 loop spans 16 amino acids. V dropped 4 bases and J dropped 6 bases, with 23 bases sitting between them. Germline-derived CDR1 and CDR2 are SGHRS and YFSETQ. This CDR3 is CASSGLVSGMEVEQYF. CDR3 bases: TGCGCCAGCAGCGGGTTAGTTTCAGGCATGGAGGTCGAGCAGTACTTC.

Comments on this clonotype: The junction and the germline gene differ at one end; a read error may be behind it. The chain has TRBV12-3 or TRBV12-4 and TRBJ2-7; 7 nucleotides align to TRBD1. This CDR3 comprises 15 residues. The CDR3, as DNA: TGTGCCGGCAGCCCCCAGACAGGGAGCTCCTACGAGCAGTACTTC. This codes for CAGSPQTGSSYEQYF.

Remarks on this clonotype: Being one base from a much bigger clone, this may be a read error. The chain employs TRBV29-1 and TRBJ2-1, with D possibly being TRBD1 (6 bases). This CDR3 is built from 15 residues. Germline loops: CDR1 SQVTM, CDR2 ANQGSEA. The V and J ends lost 1 base and 6 bases respectively, with 16 bases between them. Here the CDR3 DNA reads TGCAGCGTTGAAGGAGGGAAAGGGGGTCGCAATGAGCAGTTCTTC. It specifies CSVEGGKGGRNEQFF.

This clonotype appeared once. A single base separates this from a much larger clone, so it may be a read error. CDR3 in amino acids: CASSYQSTYEQYF. CDR3 bases: TGTGCCAGCAGTTATCAGAGTACCTACGAGCAGTACTTC. The rearrangement uses TRBV6-2 or TRBV6-3 and TRBJ2-7, with D unclear. The V gene lost 3 bases and the J gene lost 2 bases, with 8 bases spanning the gap. The CDR3 covers 13 residues. From germline, CDR1 is MNHEY and CDR2 SVGEGT.

Only a few counts were recorded for this clonotype. This rearrangement joins TRBV6-5 to TRBJ1-2; 12 nucleotides match TRBD1. V dropped 6 bases and J dropped 3; count of bases not matched to a gene: 2. The CDR3 consists of 14 residues. Per the germline V gene, CDR1 is MNHEY and CDR2 is SVGAGI. CDR3 DNA sequence: TGTGCCAGCAGAGGGACAGGGGGCGACTATGGCTACACCTTC. Protein: CASRGTGGDYGYTF.

This clonotype came up a few times. The rearrangement uses TRBV9 and TRBJ2-3; 7 nucleotides match TRBD2. V shed 2 bases, J shed 1 base, and the junction held 7 bases outside the gene matches. Germline loops: CDR1 SGDLS, CDR2 YYNGEE. This CDR3 has 16 residues. The CDR3 DNA reads TGTGCCAGCAGCGTGGAACTAGCGAGGGGCACAGATACGCAGTATTTT. Translated, it gives CASSVELARGTDTQYF.

This chain links TRBV7-8 with TRBJ2-1; unclear D gene. The germline V gene encodes CDR1 SGHVS and CDR2 FQNEAQ. The CDR3 is 14 residues long. V was pared by 5 bases and J by 6 bases, with 14 bases between. CDR3 amino acids: CASSLRWQPNEQFF. DNA of the CDR3: TGTGCCAGCAGCCTCCGCTGGCAGCCCAATGAGCAGTTCTTC.

This clonotype was recorded at least ten times. This rearrangement joins TRBV6-2 or TRBV6-3 to TRBJ2-7, with 7 bases matching TRBD2. J gave up 6 bases and V 4 bases, and 0 bases lay outside the gene matches. Germline V gene data show CDR1 as MNHEY and CDR2 as SVGEGT. CDR3 length: 11 residues. The CDR3: CASSWEGEQYF. The CDR3 DNA is TGTGCCAGCAGTTGGGAGGGCGAGCAGTACTTC.

Regarding this clonotype: One base away lies a much larger clone, so this may be a sequencing read error. The V and J genes are TRBV27 and TRBJ2-7; 9 nucleotides line up with TRBD1. The V gene end was trimmed by 6 bases and the J gene end by 6 bases; junction bases not matched to a gene: 12. In germline, CDR1 is MNHEY, CDR2 SMNVEV (reference sequence). The length of the CDR3 is 15 residues. CDR3 region: CASSLAGQGRCEQYF. The CDR3 DNA follows: TGTGCCAGCAGCCTTGCGGGACAGGGACGATGCGAGCAGTACTTC.

V is TRBV5-1 and J is TRBJ2-3; tentatively, D is TRBD2 (5 bases). The CDR3 extends over 13 amino acids. Germline V gene data show CDR1 as SGHRS and CDR2 as YFSETQ. V shed 5 bases and J shed 4 bases, with 11 bases lying between them. The CDR3 loop reads CASRRDGADTQYF. The CDR3 nucleotides are TGCGCCAGCAGACGGGATGGCGCAGATACGCAGTATTTT. The whole variable domain, filled in from reference TRBV5-1 and TRBJ2-3, reads KAGVTQTPRYLIKTRGQQVTLSCSPISGHRSVSWYQQTPGQGLQFLFEYFSETQRNKGNFPGRFSGRQFSNSRSEMNVSTLELGDSALYLCASRRDGADTQYFGPGTRLTVL.

This clonotype appeared many times. The V gene is TRBV5-1, the J gene TRBJ2-5; 8 nucleotides match TRBD1. The CDR3 length is 16 residues. Per the germline V gene, CDR1 is SGHRS and CDR2 is YFSETQ. J was trimmed by 5 bases and V by 5 bases; bases with no gene match: 14. For the CDR3, the DNA is TGCGCCAGCAGTCTTACTAGGACAGGGTTGGAGGAGACCCAGTACTTC. Its translation: CASSLTRTGLEETQYF.

This clonotype has at least ten counts. This chain uses TRBV9 with TRBJ2-5; 7 bases are shared with TRBD2. This CDR3 is built from 14 residues. CDR1 SGDLS and CDR2 YYNGEE come from the germline V gene. V lost 4 bases to trimming and J lost 4 bases; unmatched junction nucleotides: 7. Here the CDR3 reads CASSPGGRGETQYF. In nucleotides, the CDR3 is TGTGCCAGCAGCCCCGGGGGGAGAGGAGAGACCCAGTACTTC.

Notes on this clonotype: Possible read error: a much larger clone is one base away. The chain combines TRBV20-1 with TRBJ2-1, with D possibly called TRBD1 or TRBD2 (5 bases each). The CDR3 totals 16 residues. V lost 6 bases to trimming and J lost 0 bases, with 18 bases between them. CDR1 is DFQATT, CDR2 SNEGSKA, per germline (reference sequence). Written as DNA, the CDR3 is TGCAGTGCAGTTGGGTGGCCAGGGAGCTCCTACAATGAGCAGTTCTTC. Translating it yields CSAVGWPGSSYNEQFF.

This clonotype was seen repeatedly, ten times or more. V is TRBV9 and J is TRBJ2-7; TRBD1 might be the D (5 bases). The ends were cut back, 0 bases at V and 1 base at J, with 14 bases in the middle. The CDR3 extends over 16 amino acids. CDR1 SGDLS and CDR2 YYNGEE come from the germline V gene. As DNA, the CDR3 is TGTGCCAGCAGCGTAGGGACCGTAAGGACATCCTACGAGCAGTACTTC. This sequence encodes CASSVGTVRTSYEQYF.

In regard to this clonotype: A much more abundant neighbour one base away suggests this may be a read error. The rearrangement uses TRBV6-2 or TRBV6-3 and TRBJ2-5; 9 bases are a match to TRBD2. The DNA matches TRBJ2-1 better at its end, which makes the J call doubtful. The CDR3 consists of 14 residues. The V gene's germline CDR1 is MNHEY and CDR2 SVGEGT. The DNA for the CDR3 is TGTGCCAGCTGGTATAGCGGGAGCCAAGAGACCCAGTTCTTC. Residues: CASWYSGSQETQFF.

This clonotype showed up just a few times. The gene calls are TRBV18 and TRBJ2-3; 9 positions agree with TRBD2. This CDR3 comprises 16 residues. V was pared by 4 bases and J by 5 bases, with 10 bases of the junction left unmatched. CDR1 and CDR2 from the germline V gene are KGHSH and LQKENI. CDR3: CASSRASGTPGDTQYF. The CDR3 nucleotides read TGTGCCAGCTCACGCGCTAGCGGGACTCCTGGAGATACGCAGTATTTT. Full variable domain (missing parts from reference TRBV18 and TRBJ2-3): NAGVMQNPRHLVRRRGQEARLRCSPMKGHSHVYWYRQLPEEGLKFMVYLQKENIIDESGMPKERFSAEFPKEGPSILRIQQVVRGDSAAYFCASSRASGTPGDTQYFGPGTRLTVL.

A few counts support this clonotype. The J gene is TRBJ2-7, the V gene TRBV20-1; 9 positions agree with TRBD2. The CDR3 length is 15 residues. Germline V CDR1 and CDR2: DFQATT, SNEGSKA (reference sequence). V lost 1 base, J lost 9 bases, and 13 bases stayed unmatched. The CDR3 protein is CSARVGGGRDWGQYF. For the CDR3, the DNA is TGCAGTGCTAGAGTTGGAGGCGGGAGGGACTGGGGGCAGTACTTC.

The V call is TRBV20-1, the J call TRBJ2-5; no definite D call. The germline V gene encodes CDR1 DFQATT and CDR2 SNEGSKA (reference sequence). This CDR3 is 11 amino acids long. The V and J ends lost 6 bases and 5 bases respectively, with 10 bases between them. The CDR3 loop is CSAPEVETQYF. CDR3 coding DNA: TGCAGTGCCCCTGAAGTTGAGACCCAGTACTTC.

The gene calls are TRBV3-1 and TRBJ1-2; no firm D call. V dropped 6 bases and J dropped 6 bases, with 11 bases sitting between them. CDR1 and CDR2 from the germline V gene are LGHDT and YNNKEL (reference sequence). The CDR3 sequence is 12 residues long. The CDR3 nucleotides are TGTGCCAGCAGATTGACGGGCCATGGCTACACCTTC. Protein: CASRLTGHGYTF. Full variable domain (remainder filled in from reference TRBV3-1 and TRBJ1-2): DTAVSQTPKYLVTQMGNDKSIKCEQNLGHDTMYWYKQDSKKFLKIMFSYNNKELIINETVPNRFSPKSPDKAHLNLHINSLELGDSAVYFCASRLTGHGYTFGSGTRLTVV.

At least ten counts were recorded for this clonotype. This rearrangement joins TRBV7-2 to TRBJ2-1; tentatively, D is TRBD2 (6 bases). CDR3 size: 15 residues. Germline CDR1 and CDR2: SGHTA and FQGNSA. V lost 5 bases and J 9 bases, leaving 20 bases between the germline ends. CDR3 nucleotide sequence: TGTGCCAGCAGCCTAAAGGCGGGAACCTTCGGTGAGCAGTTCTTC. It specifies CASSLKAGTFGEQFF.

CDR3: CASRTPGTGGNTIYF. The CDR3 bases are TGTGCCAGCAGGACCCCCGGGACGGGTGGAAACACCATATATTTT. The J gene is TRBJ1-3, the V gene TRBV28, with a tentative D call TRBD1 (5 bases). This CDR3 spans 15 amino acids. Germline values: CDR1 MDHEN, CDR2 SYDVKM. V was clipped by 6 bases and J by 3 bases, with 15 bases between them.

At least ten counts were recorded for this clonotype. The V gene is TRBV7-2, the J gene TRBJ1-2; D ambiguous. CDR3 length: 12 amino acids. V was pared by 3 bases and J by 8 bases, with 10 bases between. From germline, CDR1 is SGHTA and CDR2 FQGNSA. The CDR3 coding sequence is TGTGCCAGCAGCTTGGCAGCAGAAGGCTACACCTTC. It specifies CASSLAAEGYTF.

This clonotype has a count of ten or more. The chain has TRBV5-5 and TRBJ1-2, with D tentatively TRBD1 (5 bases). The CDR3 spans 12 residues. Trimming stripped 4 bases from V and 12 bases from J, with 16 bases between. The germline CDR1 and CDR2 sequences are SGHKS and YYEKEE (reference sequence). The CDR3 protein is CASSTEGKADTF. The CDR3 DNA sequence: TGTGCCAGCAGCACTGAGGGGAAGGCGGACACCTTC.

This clonotype was observed a handful of times. The chain couples TRBV7-8 to TRBJ2-1; 8 bases map to TRBD2. CDR1 and CDR2 (germline): SGHVS, FQNEAQ. V shed 5 bases and J 6 bases; nucleotides not matched to a gene: 15. The CDR3 is 17 amino acids. The CDR3 nucleotides are TGTGCCAGCAGCCTTGGACTAGCCTTATCTCTTTCCAATGAGCAGTTCTTC. Translated, it gives CASSLGLALSLSNEQFF.

The gene calls are TRBV3-1 and TRBJ2-1; TRBD2 is a possible D gene (6 bases). The CDR3 sequence is 12 residues long. Per the germline V gene, CDR1 is LGHDT and CDR2 is YNNKEL (reference sequence). V was pared by 1 base and J by 15 bases, with 13 bases between. The CDR3 here is CASSQGLREWFF. In nucleotides, the CDR3 is TGTGCCAGCAGCCAAGGTCTACGGGAGTGGTTCTTC.

The J gene is TRBJ2-7, the V gene TRBV20-1; weak D call: TRBD1 (5 bases). Germline V lookup: CDR1 DFQATT, CDR2 SNEGSKA (reference sequence). The CDR3 length is 15 residues. Trimming stripped 4 bases from V and 7 bases from J, with 23 bases between. This CDR3 reads CSAIRPGKGIWEQYF. In DNA, the CDR3 is TGCAGTGCTATTCGACCAGGAAAGGGGATTTGGGAGCAGTACTTC.